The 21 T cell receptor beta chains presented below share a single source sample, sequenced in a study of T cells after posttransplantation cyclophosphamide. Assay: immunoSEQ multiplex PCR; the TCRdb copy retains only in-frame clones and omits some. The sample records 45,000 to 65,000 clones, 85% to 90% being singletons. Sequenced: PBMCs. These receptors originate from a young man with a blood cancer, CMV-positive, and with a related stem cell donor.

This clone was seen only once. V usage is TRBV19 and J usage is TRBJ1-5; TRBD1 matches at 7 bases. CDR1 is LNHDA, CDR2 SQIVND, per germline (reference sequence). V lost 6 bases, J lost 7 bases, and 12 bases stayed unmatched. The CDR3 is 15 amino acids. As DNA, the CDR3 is TGTGCCAGTAGCCCAAGTAGGGGGCTGGGACAGCCCCAGCATTTT. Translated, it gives CASSPSRGLGQPQHF. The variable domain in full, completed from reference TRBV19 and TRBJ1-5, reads DGGITQSPKYLFRKEGQNVTLSCEQNLNHDAMYWYRQDPGQGLRLIYYSQIVNDFQKGDIAEGYSVSREKKESFPLTVTSAQKNPTAFYLCASSPSRGLGQPQHFGDGTRLSIL.

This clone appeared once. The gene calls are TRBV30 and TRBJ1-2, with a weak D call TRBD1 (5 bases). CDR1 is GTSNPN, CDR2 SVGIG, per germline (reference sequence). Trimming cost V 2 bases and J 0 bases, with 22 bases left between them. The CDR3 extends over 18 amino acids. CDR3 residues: CAWSWVGQDTSPNYGYTF. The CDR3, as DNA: TGTGCCTGGAGTTGGGTAGGGCAGGACACCTCCCCTAACTATGGCTACACCTTC. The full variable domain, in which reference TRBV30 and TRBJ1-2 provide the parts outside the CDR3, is SQTIHQWPATLVQPVGSPLSLECTVEGTSNPNLYWYRQAAGRGLQLLFYSVGIGQISSEVPQNLSASRPQDRQFILSSKKLLLSDSGFYLCAWSWVGQDTSPNYGYTFGSGTRLTVV.

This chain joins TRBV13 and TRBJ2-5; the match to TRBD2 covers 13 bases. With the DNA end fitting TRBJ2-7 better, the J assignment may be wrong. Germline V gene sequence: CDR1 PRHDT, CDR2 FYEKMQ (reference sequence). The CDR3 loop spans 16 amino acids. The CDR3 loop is CASSLVLAGGFYEQYF. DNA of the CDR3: TGTGCCAGCAGCTTGGTACTAGCGGGAGGGTTCTACGAGCAGTACTTC.

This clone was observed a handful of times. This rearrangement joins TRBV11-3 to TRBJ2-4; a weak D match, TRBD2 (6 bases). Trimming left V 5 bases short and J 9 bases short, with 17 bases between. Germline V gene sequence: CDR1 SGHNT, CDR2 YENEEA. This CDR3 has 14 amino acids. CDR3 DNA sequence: TGTGCCAGCAGCCCTGGCTTTCAGGGAGGCATTCAGTACTTC. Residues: CASSPGFQGGIQYF.

CDR3 nucleotide sequence: TGTGCCAGCAGGTCCCGTGGAGACAATGAGCAGTTCTTC. Protein sequence: CASRSRGDNEQFF. The V gene is TRBV6-5, the J gene TRBJ2-1, with D unresolved. Germline V gene sequence: CDR1 MNHEY, CDR2 SVGAGI. V lost 6 bases and J 5 bases, leaving 11 bases between the germline ends. The CDR3 extends over 13 amino acids.

CDR3 region: CASSEFRFPYNEQFF. As DNA, the CDR3 is TGTGCCAGCAGTGAGTTCAGGTTTCCTTACAATGAGCAGTTCTTC. The rearrangement joins TRBV2 to TRBJ2-1; D is undetermined. The CDR3 contains 15 residues. CDR1 is SNHLY and CDR2 is FYNNEI in the germline V gene. Trimming left V 3 bases short and J 4 bases short, with 13 bases between.

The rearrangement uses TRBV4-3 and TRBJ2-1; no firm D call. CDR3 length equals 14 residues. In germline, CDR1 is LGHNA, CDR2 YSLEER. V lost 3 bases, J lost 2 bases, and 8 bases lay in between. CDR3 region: CASSHPEPYNEQFF. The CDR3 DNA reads TGCGCCAGCAGCCATCCAGAACCCTACAATGAGCAGTTCTTC.

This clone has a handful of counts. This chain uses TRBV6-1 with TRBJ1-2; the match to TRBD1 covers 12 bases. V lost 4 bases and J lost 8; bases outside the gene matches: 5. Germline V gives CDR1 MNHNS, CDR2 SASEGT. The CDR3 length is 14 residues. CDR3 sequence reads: CASSGDRGRGGYTF. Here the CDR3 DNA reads TGTGCCAGCAGTGGGGACAGGGGGCGCGGAGGCTACACCTTC.

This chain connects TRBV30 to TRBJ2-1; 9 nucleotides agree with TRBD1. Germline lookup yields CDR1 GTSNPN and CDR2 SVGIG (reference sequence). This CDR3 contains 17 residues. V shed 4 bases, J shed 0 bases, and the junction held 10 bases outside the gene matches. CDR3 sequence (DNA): TGTGCCTGGAAATGGGGACAGGGACCCCCCTCCTACAATGAGCAGTTCTTC. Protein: CAWKWGQGPPSYNEQFF. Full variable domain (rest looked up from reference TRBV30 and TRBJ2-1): SQTIHQWPATLVQPVGSPLSLECTVEGTSNPNLYWYRQAAGRGLQLLFYSVGIGQISSEVPQNLSASRPQDRQFILSSKKLLLSDSGFYLCAWKWGQGPPSYNEQFFGPGTRLTVL.

Here the CDR3 DNA reads TGTGCCAGCAGCTTGACAGGGGATCTGTCCGAGCAGTACTTC. Its translation is CASSLTGDLSEQYF. The chain carries TRBV11-2 and TRBJ2-7, with 8 bases that match TRBD1. The CDR3 consists of 14 residues. Germline CDR1 reads SGHAT; CDR2 reads FQNNGV. V was pared by 3 bases and J by 6 bases, with 7 bases of the junction left unmatched.

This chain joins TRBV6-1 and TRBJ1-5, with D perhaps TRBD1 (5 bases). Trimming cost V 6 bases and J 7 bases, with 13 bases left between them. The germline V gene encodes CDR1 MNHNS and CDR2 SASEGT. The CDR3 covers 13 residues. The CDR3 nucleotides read TGTGCCAGCAGCCGCGACAGAGTCCAGCCCCAGCATTTT. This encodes CASSRDRVQPQHF.

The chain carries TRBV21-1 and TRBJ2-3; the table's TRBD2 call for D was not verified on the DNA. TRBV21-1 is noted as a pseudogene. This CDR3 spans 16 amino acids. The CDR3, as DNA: TGTGCCAGCAGCAAAGGGTCGGGTCTTTTCACAGATACGCAGTATTTT. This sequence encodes CASSKGSGLFTDTQYF.

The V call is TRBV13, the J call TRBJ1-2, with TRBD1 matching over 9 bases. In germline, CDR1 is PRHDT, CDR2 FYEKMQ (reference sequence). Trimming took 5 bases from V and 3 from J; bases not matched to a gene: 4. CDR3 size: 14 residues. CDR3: CASSLQGAHYGYTF. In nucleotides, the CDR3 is TGTGCCAGCAGCCTACAGGGGGCTCACTATGGCTACACCTTC.

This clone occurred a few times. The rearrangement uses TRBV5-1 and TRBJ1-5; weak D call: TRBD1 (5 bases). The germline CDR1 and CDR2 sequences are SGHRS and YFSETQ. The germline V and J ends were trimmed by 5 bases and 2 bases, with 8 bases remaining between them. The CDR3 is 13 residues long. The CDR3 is CASSPGGNQPQHF. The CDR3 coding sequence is TGCGCCAGCAGTCCGGGGGGCAATCAGCCCCAGCATTTT.

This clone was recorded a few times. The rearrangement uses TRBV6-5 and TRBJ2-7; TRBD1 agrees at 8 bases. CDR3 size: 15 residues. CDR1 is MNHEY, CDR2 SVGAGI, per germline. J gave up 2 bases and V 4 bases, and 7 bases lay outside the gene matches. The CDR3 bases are TGTGCCAGCAGTTCCCGGGACAGGTATACCTACGAGCAGTACTTC. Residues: CASSSRDRYTYEQYF.

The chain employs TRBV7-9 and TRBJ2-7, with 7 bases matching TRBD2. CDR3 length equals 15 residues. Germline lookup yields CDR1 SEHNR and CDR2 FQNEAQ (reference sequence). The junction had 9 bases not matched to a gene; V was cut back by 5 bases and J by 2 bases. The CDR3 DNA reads TGTGCCAGCAGCCCAAACTTAGCGGGCCCCTACGAGCAGTACTTC. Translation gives CASSPNLAGPYEQYF.

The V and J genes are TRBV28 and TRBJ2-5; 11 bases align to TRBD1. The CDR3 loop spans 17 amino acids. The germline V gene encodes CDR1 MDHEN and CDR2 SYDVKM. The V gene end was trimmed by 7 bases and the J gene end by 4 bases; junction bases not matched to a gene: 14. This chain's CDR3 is CASTAGGGTGGRETQYF. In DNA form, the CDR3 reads TGTGCCAGCACCGCCGGAGGGGGGACAGGGGGAAGAGAGACCCAGTACTTC.

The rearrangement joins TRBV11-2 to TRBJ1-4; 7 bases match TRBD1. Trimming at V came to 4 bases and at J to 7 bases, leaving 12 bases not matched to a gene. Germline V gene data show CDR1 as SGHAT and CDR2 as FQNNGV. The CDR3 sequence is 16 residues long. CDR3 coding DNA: TGTGCCAGCAGCTCCGTCTTTGGGACAGAGCCTGAAAAACTGTTTTTT. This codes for CASSSVFGTEPEKLFF. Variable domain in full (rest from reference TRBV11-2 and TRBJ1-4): EAGVAQSPRYKIIEKRQSVAFWCNPISGHATLYWYQQILGQGPKLLIQFQNNGVVDDSQLPKDRFSAERLKGVDSTLKIQPAKLEDSAVYLCASSSVFGTEPEKLFFGSGTQLSVL.

CDR3 protein: CASSQAGQLGSTQYF. CDR3 nucleotides: TGCGCCAGCAGCCAGGCGGGACAGCTAGGCAGTACGCAGTATTTT. This sequence joins TRBV4-1 and TRBJ2-3, with D possibly TRBD1 on 7 matching bases. Looked up from germline, CDR1 is MGHRA and CDR2 is YSYEKL. The V end was cut by 3 bases, the J end by 8 bases, with 18 bases between. This CDR3 has 15 residues.

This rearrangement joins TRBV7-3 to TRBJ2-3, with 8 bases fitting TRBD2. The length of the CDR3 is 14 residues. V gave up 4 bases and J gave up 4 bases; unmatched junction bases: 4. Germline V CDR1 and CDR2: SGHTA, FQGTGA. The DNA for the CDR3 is TGTGCCAGCAGCTCAAGCGGGAGCGCAGATACGCAGTATTTT. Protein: CASSSSGSADTQYF.

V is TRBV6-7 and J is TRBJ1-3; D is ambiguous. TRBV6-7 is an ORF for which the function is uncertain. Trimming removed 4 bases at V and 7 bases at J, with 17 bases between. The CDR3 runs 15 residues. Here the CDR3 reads CASSSSCQYSNTIYF. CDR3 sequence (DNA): TGTGCCAGCAGTTCTTCCTGTCAGTATTCGAACACCATATATTTT.